One and the same sample provided the 17 T cell receptor beta chains below, sequenced in a study of blood T cells in healthy people across ages. Combining a sample-barcoded 5' primer with a J-beta primer mix, a second PCR ran for about 7 to 11 cycles. In TCRdb, the 5' RACE reads were re-called with MiXCR into one record per CDR3 protein. The sample yields about 1,400,000 distinct CDR3 sequences, approximately 59% seen once. The source material was blood. Receptors were obtained from a man between 18 and 29 years old in good health.

The chain has TRBV18 and TRBJ1-2; TRBD1 agrees at 7 bases. V lost 2 bases, J lost 0 bases, and 6 bases stayed unmatched. CDR1 KGHSH and CDR2 LQKENI come from the germline V gene. The CDR3 totals 16 residues. The chain's CDR3 is CASSPEWDRANYGYTF. CDR3 in DNA: TGTGCCAGCTCACCAGAGTGGGACAGAGCTAACTATGGCTACACCTTC. Looking up the rest from reference TRBV18 and TRBJ1-2 gives the full variable domain: NAGVMQNPRHLVRRRGQEARLRCSPMKGHSHVYWYRQLPEEGLKFMVYLQKENIIDESGMPKERFSAEFPKEGPSILRIQQVVRGDSAAYFCASSPEWDRANYGYTFGSGTRLTVV.

The chain has TRBV20-1 and TRBJ1-4; 8 bases align to TRBD1. Germline trimming cut 1 base from V and 4 bases from J; bases unmatched to any gene: 11. The CDR3 is made up of 17 amino acids. Germline assignment: CDR1 DFQATT and CDR2 SNEGSKA (reference sequence). CDR3 protein: CSARVPRQGRNNEKLFF. In nucleotides, the CDR3 is TGCAGTGCTAGAGTCCCACGACAGGGGCGAAATAATGAAAAACTGTTTTTT.

The sample holds a few counts of this clonotype. The rearrangement uses TRBV14 and TRBJ2-5; unclear D gene. Near its end, the DNA agrees better with TRBJ2-7, so the J call may be wrong. Germline V gene data show CDR1 as SGHDN and CDR2 as FVKESK. The CDR3 is 12 residues long. CDR3 residues: CASSHRAYEQYF. The CDR3 DNA reads TGTGCCAGCAGCCACCGGGCCTACGAGCAGTACTTC.

The chain carries TRBV6-6 and TRBJ2-7; 7 nucleotides align to TRBD2. Germline loops: CDR1 MNHNY, CDR2 SVGAGI (reference sequence). J lost 7 bases, V lost 0 bases, and 3 bases had no gene match. This CDR3 is 13 amino acids long. The CDR3 DNA reads TGTGCCAGCAGTTACTCGAGCGGGATTGAGCAGTACTTC. This encodes CASSYSSGIEQYF.

The chain uses TRBV4-3 and TRBJ2-1; a possible D gene is TRBD1 (6 bases). From germline, CDR1 is LGHNA and CDR2 YSLEER. Trimming shortened V by 6 bases and J by 0 bases, and 21 bases separated the two germline ends. The CDR3 runs to 18 residues. The CDR3 here is CASRRDIVRRSSYNEQFF. As DNA, the CDR3 is TGCGCCAGCAGAAGGGACATCGTTAGGCGGAGCTCCTACAATGAGCAGTTCTTC.

This clonotype was seen only a few times. This rearrangement joins TRBV4-3 to TRBJ1-2; 8 positions agree with TRBD1. In germline, CDR1 is LGHNA, CDR2 YSLEER. Germline trimming cut 1 base from V and 10 bases from J; bases unmatched to any gene: 11. This CDR3 spans 15 amino acids. The CDR3 region has the DNA TGCGCCAGCAGCCAAGTTGGGCCGGCGACAGGGGCCTACACCTTC. Amino acid sequence: CASSQVGPATGAYTF.

The V and J genes are TRBV9 and TRBJ2-7; 7 bases are a match to TRBD2. Germline assignment: CDR1 SGDLS and CDR2 YYNGEE. The V segment lost 3 bases and the J segment 2 bases; nucleotides outside the gene matches: 5. The CDR3 is 14 residues long. This CDR3 is CASSARLATYEQYF. CDR3 nucleotides: TGTGCCAGCAGCGCCCGACTAGCAACCTACGAGCAGTACTTC.

V gene TRBV6-6 combines with J gene TRBJ2-1; D is unresolved. The V and J ends lost 7 bases and 0 bases respectively, with 10 bases between them. The CDR3 sequence is 14 residues long. Germline V CDR1 and CDR2: MNHNY, SVGAGI (reference sequence). In nucleotides, the CDR3 is TGTGCCAGCACGACCGCGAGCTCCTACAATGAGCAGTTCTTC. Protein: CASTTASSYNEQFF.

The chain joins TRBV21-1 to TRBJ1-1; TRBD1 was called by the table and not checked on the DNA. TRBV21-1 is flagged as a pseudogene. This CDR3 is 12 amino acids long. In DNA form, the CDR3 reads TGTGCCAGCACCTCTGATCAGGGTGAAGCTTTCTTT. Its translation is CASTSDQGEAFF.

The V gene is TRBV10-3, the J gene TRBJ2-3; the match to TRBD2 covers 14 bases. CDR1 is ENHRY and CDR2 is SYGVKD in the germline V gene. The ends lost 6 bases at V and 0 bases at J; junction bases unmatched: 11. The CDR3 length is 19 residues. DNA of the CDR3: TGTGCCATCAGGCCGGGACTAGCGGGAGTTAGCGTCAGCACAGATACGCAGTATTTT. Its protein product is CAIRPGLAGVSVSTDTQYF.

This chain connects TRBV4-3 to TRBJ1-1, with D maybe TRBD1 (5 bases). CDR1 and CDR2 (germline): LGHNA, YSLEER. Trimming removed 5 bases at V and 1 base at J, with 11 bases between. The CDR3 covers 14 residues. In DNA, the CDR3 is TGCGCCAGCAGCAACCACAGGTCGAACACTGAAGCTTTCTTT. It specifies CASSNHRSNTEAFF.

The chain links TRBV4-1 to TRBJ2-4; perhaps TRBD2 as D (6 bases). The CDR3 has 14 residues. Trimming shortened V by 4 bases and J by 8 bases, and 15 bases separated the two germline ends. Germline values: CDR1 MGHRA, CDR2 YSYEKL. The chain's CDR3 is CASSPSGEWDIQYF. For the CDR3, the DNA is TGCGCCAGCAGCCCCTCGGGGGAGTGGGACATTCAGTACTTC.

The chain couples TRBV29-1 to TRBJ2-3; the D gene is possibly TRBD2 (6 bases). The CDR3 runs to 14 residues. Trimming removed 6 bases at V and 2 bases at J, with 15 bases between. CDR1 is SQVTM, CDR2 ANQGSEA, per germline. For the CDR3, the DNA is TGCAGCGTACGAAGGTGGCGGGACACAGATACGCAGTATTTT. Translation gives CSVRRWRDTDTQYF.

The chain recombines TRBV7-2 with TRBJ2-1; 11 nucleotides agree with TRBD2. Germline loops: CDR1 SGHTA, CDR2 FQGNSA. Trimming removed 1 base from V and 8 bases from J; junction bases left unmatched: 7. The CDR3 has 16 residues. The CDR3 here is CASSLVRSGREDEQFF. Here the CDR3 DNA reads TGTGCCAGCAGCTTAGTCCGTAGCGGGAGGGAGGATGAGCAGTTCTTC.

Points on this clonotype: A junction end diverges from the germline sequence, so it may reflect a read error. This chain uses TRBV14 with TRBJ2-1; a possible D gene is TRBD2 (6 bases). Germline lookup yields CDR1 SGHDN and CDR2 FVKESK. The CDR3 runs to 15 residues. The CDR3 bases are TGCGCCAGCAGCCCTCCGGGACTCGGGGACAATGAGCAGTTCTTC. It specifies CASSPPGLGDNEQFF.

CDR3 DNA sequence: TGTGCCAGCAGCTTAGATAGAAGCGGGTCCTACGAGCAGTACTTC. This encodes CASSLDRSGSYEQYF. The V call is TRBV6-1, the J call TRBJ2-7, with TRBD2 as a possible D gene (6 bases). Germline-derived CDR1 and CDR2 are MNHNS and SASEGT. The ends were cut back, 6 bases at V and 1 base at J, with 16 bases in the middle. This CDR3 comprises 15 residues.

This chain links TRBV6-6 with TRBJ2-7, with 8 bases aligning to TRBD2. V lost 0 bases to trimming and J lost 3 bases; unmatched junction nucleotides: 4. Germline V gene data show CDR1 as MNHNY and CDR2 as SVGAGI (reference sequence). The CDR3 contains 15 residues. The CDR3 region has the DNA TGTGCCAGCAGTTACTCAGGAGCGGGAGACTACGAGCAGTACTTC. Residues: CASSYSGAGDYEQYF.